Shown below are 6 T cell receptor beta chains from a single sample sequenced in a study of T cells in Graves' hyperthyroidism and ophthalmopathy. RNA transcripts gave rise to amplified TCR beta CDR3 regions. RT-PCR in the first round (using the HTBI primer set) targeted the TCR CDR3. MiXCR, run by TCRdb on the multiplex PCR reads, gives a single entry per CDR3 protein. The sample includes about 530,000 distinct CDR3 sequences, 17% of them seen just once. Sequencing used blood. All receptors come from a woman under 30 with Graves' ophthalmopathy.

This clonotype was picked up a small number of times. The V call is TRBV5-5, the J call TRBJ1-5; maybe TRBD1 (6 bases). V dropped 0 bases and J dropped 3 bases, with 19 bases sitting between them. The CDR3 has 18 amino acids. CDR1 SGHKS and CDR2 YYEKEE come from the germline V gene (reference sequence). In nucleotides, the CDR3 is TGTGCCAGCAGCTTGGAGCCTGGGGGCCGGGGGAACAATCAGCCCCAGCATTTT. It codes for CASSLEPGGRGNNQPQHF.

This clonotype was seen only a few times. The gene calls are TRBV28 and TRBJ2-1, with 11 bases identical to TRBD2. V shed 6 bases, J shed 4 bases, and the junction held 8 bases outside the gene matches. This CDR3 region has 16 residues. CDR1 is MDHEN, CDR2 SYDVKM, per germline. This CDR3 reads CASRGTGTSGYNEQFF. The CDR3 region has the DNA TGTGCCAGCAGGGGAACCGGGACTAGCGGATACAATGAGCAGTTCTTC.

Ten or more counts support this clonotype. J is TRBJ1-1 and V is TRBV6-1; D is unresolved. V dropped 3 bases and J dropped 4 bases, with 12 bases sitting between them. The CDR3 is 14 amino acids. Germline V CDR1 and CDR2: MNHNS, SASEGT. CDR3 in amino acids: CASSDPIGGTEAFF. CDR3 DNA sequence: TGTGCCAGCAGTGACCCTATAGGAGGCACTGAAGCTTTCTTT.

The chain carries TRBV28 and TRBJ1-2; TRBD1 might be the D (6 bases). The CDR3 spans 12 residues. The germline V gene has CDR1 MDHEN and CDR2 SYDVKM. V lost 4 bases and J lost 8, with 11 bases in between. CDR3 loop: CASSYQGRGYTF. DNA of the CDR3: TGTGCCAGCAGTTACCAGGGGCGAGGCTACACCTTC.

This clonotype was counted only a few times. This chain uses TRBV7-3 with TRBJ2-2, with 10 bases identical to TRBD2. Germline CDR1 SGHTA, CDR2 FQGTGA. The length of the CDR3 is 16 residues. The ends lost 5 bases at V and 1 base at J; junction bases unmatched: 4. The chain's CDR3 is CASSPSGRENTGELFF. The DNA of the CDR3 is TGTGCCAGCAGCCCCAGCGGGAGGGAGAACACCGGGGAGCTGTTTTTT.

The table lists this clonotype with many counts. The CDR3 bases are TGTGCCAGCAGTTACAGTCAGGGGGGAGGAACTGAAGCTTTCTTT. It yields the protein CASSYSQGGGTEAFF. The chain carries TRBV6-6 and TRBJ1-1; 7 bases agree with TRBD1. This CDR3 comprises 15 residues. Germline CDR1 is MNHNY and CDR2 is SVGAGI (reference sequence). The V and J ends lost 2 bases and 5 bases, in that order; junction bases with no gene match: 8.